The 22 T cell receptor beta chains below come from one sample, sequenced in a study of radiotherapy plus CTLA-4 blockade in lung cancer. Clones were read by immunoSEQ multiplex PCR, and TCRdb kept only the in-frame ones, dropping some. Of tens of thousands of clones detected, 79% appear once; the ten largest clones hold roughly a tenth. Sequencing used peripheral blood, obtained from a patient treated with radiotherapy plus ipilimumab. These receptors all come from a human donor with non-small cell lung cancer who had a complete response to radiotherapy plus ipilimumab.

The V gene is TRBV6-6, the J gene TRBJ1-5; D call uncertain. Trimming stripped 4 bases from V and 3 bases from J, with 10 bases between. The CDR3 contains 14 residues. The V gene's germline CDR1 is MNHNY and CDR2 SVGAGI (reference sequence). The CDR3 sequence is CASSWSGYNQPQHF. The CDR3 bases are TGTGCCAGCAGTTGGAGCGGATACAATCAGCCCCAGCATTTT.

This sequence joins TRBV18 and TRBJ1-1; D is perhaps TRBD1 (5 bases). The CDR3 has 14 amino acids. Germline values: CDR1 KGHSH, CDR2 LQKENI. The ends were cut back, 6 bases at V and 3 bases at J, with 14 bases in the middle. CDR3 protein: CASSRVFRDTEAFF. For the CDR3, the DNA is TGTGCCAGCTCCAGGGTTTTTCGGGACACTGAAGCTTTCTTT.

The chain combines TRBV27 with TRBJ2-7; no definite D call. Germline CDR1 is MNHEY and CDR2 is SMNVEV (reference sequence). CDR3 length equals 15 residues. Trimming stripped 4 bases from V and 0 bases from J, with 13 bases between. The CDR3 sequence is CASSWSQTSSYEQYF. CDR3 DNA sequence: TGTGCCAGCAGTTGGTCCCAGACGAGCTCCTACGAGCAGTACTTC.

The CDR3 reads CAISEISGGVKTQYF. CDR3 nucleotide sequence: TGTGCCATCAGTGAGATCTCAGGGGGCGTAAAGACCCAGTACTTC. The chain links TRBV10-3 to TRBJ2-5, with 8 bases that match TRBD1. This CDR3 spans 15 amino acids. Per the germline V gene, CDR1 is ENHRY and CDR2 is SYGVKD. J lost 6 bases, V lost 2 bases, and 8 bases had no gene match.

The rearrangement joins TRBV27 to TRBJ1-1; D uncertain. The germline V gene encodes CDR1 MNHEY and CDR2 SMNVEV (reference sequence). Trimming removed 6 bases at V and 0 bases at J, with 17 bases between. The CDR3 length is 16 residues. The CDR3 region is CASSRETANMNTEAFF. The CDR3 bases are TGTGCCAGCAGCCGGGAAACAGCTAACATGAACACTGAAGCTTTCTTT.

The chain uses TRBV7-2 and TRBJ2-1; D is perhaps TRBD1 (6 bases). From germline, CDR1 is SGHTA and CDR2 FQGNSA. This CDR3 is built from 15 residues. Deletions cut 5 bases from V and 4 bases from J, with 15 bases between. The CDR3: CASSVTGTNYNEQFF. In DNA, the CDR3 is TGTGCCAGCAGCGTCACCGGGACAAATTACAATGAGCAGTTCTTC. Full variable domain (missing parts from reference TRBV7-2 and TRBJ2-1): GAGVSQSPSNKVTEKGKDVELRCDPISGHTALYWYRQSLGQGLEFLIYFQGNSAPDKSGLPSDRFSAERTGGSVSTLTIQRTQQEDSAVYLCASSVTGTNYNEQFFGPGTRLTVL.

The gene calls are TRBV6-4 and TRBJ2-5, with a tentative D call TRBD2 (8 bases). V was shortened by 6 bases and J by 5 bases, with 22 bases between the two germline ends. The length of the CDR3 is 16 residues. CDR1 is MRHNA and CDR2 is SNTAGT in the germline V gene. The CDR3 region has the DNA TGTGCCAGCAGCCCGGGAGGGGGCGGAAGTGCGGAGACCCAGTACTTC. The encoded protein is CASSPGGGGSAETQYF.

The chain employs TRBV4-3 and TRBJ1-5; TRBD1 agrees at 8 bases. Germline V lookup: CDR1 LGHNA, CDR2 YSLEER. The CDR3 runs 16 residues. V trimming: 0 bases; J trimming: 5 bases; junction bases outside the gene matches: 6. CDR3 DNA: TGCGCCAGCAGCCAAGAGGCCGGGACAGGCCATCAGCCCCAGCATTTT. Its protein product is CASSQEAGTGHQPQHF.

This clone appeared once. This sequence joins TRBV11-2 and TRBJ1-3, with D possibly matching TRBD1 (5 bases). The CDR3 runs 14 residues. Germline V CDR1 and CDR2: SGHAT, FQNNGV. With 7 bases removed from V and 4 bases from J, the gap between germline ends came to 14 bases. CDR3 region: CASTSRGEGNTIYF. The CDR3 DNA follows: TGTGCCAGCACCTCCCGGGGGGAGGGAAACACCATATATTTT.

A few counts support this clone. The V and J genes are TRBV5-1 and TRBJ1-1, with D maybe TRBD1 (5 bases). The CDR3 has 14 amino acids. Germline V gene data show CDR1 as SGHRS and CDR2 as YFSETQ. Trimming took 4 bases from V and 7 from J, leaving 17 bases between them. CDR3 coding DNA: TGCGCCAGCAGCGTTAACCGGGACGTAAATGAAGCTTTCTTT. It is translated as CASSVNRDVNEAFF.

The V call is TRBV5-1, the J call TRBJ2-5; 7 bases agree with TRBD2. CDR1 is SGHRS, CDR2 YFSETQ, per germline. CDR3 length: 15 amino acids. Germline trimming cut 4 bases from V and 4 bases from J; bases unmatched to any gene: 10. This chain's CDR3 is CASSPMGGTLETQYF. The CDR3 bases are TGCGCCAGCAGCCCAATGGGGGGGACCTTAGAGACCCAGTACTTC.

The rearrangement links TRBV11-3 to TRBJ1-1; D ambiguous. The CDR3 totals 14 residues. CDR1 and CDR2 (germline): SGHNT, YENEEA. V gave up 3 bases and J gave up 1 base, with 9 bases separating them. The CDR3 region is CASSLDVRNTEAFF. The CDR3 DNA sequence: TGTGCCAGCAGCTTGGATGTTAGGAACACTGAAGCTTTCTTT.

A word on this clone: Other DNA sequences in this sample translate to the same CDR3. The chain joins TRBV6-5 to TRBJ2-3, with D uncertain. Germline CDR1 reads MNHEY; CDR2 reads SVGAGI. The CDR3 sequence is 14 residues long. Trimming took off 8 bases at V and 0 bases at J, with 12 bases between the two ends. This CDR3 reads CASQLVGSTDTQYF. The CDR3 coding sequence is TGTGCCAGCCAGCTAGTGGGGAGCACAGATACGCAGTATTTT.

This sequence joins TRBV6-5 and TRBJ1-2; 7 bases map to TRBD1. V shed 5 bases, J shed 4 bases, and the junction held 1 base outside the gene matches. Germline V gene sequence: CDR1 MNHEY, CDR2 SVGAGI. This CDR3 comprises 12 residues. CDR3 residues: CASSRDSYGYTF. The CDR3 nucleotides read TGTGCCAGCAGTAGGGACAGCTATGGCTACACCTTC.

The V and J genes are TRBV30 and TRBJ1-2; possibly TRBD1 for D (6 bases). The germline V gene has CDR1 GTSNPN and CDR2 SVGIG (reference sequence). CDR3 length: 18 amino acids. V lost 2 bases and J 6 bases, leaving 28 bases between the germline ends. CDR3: CAWSPYDRFSFPRNGYTF. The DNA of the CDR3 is TGTGCCTGGAGTCCTTATGACAGGTTTTCCTTCCCCCGGAATGGCTACACCTTC.

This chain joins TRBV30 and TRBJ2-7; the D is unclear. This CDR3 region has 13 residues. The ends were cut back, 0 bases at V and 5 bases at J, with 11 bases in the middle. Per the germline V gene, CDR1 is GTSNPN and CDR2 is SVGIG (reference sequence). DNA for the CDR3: TGTGCCTGGAGTGTACGGGCCGGCCACGAGCAGTACTTC. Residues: CAWSVRAGHEQYF.

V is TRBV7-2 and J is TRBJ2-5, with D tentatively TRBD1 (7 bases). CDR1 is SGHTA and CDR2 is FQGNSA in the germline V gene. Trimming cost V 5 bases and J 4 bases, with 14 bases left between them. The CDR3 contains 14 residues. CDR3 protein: CASSPRQGGETQYF. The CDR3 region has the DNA TGTGCCAGCAGCCCAAGACAGGGAGGAGAGACCCAGTACTTC.

The CDR3 bases are TGTGCCAGCAGCTTAGAAGGGGGGTACAATGAGCAGTTCTTC. It is translated as CASSLEGGYNEQFF. The chain is built from TRBV7-9 and TRBJ2-1; possibly TRBD1 or TRBD2 for D (6 bases each). The CDR3 spans 14 residues. The ends were cut back, 1 base at V and 4 bases at J, with 8 bases in the middle. Germline V gene sequence: CDR1 SEHNR, CDR2 FQNEAQ (reference sequence).

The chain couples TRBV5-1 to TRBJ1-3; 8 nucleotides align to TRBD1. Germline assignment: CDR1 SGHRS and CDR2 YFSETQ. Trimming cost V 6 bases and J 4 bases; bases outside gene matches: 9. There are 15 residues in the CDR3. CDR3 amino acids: CASKSQTGVGNTIYF. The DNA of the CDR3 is TGCGCCAGCAAATCACAGACAGGGGTCGGAAACACCATATATTTT.

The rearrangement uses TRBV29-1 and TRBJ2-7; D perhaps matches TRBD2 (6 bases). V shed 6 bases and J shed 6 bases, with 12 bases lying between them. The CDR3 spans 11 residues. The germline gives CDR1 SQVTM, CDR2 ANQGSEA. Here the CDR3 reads CSVAEGPEQYV. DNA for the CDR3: TGCAGCGTCGCGGAGGGGCCCGAGCAGTACGTC.

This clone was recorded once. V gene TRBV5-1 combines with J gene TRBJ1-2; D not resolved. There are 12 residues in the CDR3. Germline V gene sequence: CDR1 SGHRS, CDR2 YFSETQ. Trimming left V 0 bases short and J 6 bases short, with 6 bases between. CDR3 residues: CASSLDSDGYTF. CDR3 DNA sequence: TGCGCCAGCAGCTTGGACAGTGATGGCTACACCTTC.

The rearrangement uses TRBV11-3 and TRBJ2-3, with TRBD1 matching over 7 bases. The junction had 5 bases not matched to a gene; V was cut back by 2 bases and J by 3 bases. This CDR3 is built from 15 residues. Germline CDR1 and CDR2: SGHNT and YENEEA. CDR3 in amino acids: CASSLRTGLTDTQYF. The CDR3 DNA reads TGTGCCAGCAGCTTAAGGACAGGCCTTACAGATACGCAGTATTTT. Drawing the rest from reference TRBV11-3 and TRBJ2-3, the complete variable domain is EAGVVQSPRYKIIEKKQPVAFWCNPISGHNTLYWYLQNLGQGPELLIRYENEEAVDDSQLPKDRFSAERLKGVDSTLKIQPAELGDSAVYLCASSLRTGLTDTQYFGPGTRLTVL.